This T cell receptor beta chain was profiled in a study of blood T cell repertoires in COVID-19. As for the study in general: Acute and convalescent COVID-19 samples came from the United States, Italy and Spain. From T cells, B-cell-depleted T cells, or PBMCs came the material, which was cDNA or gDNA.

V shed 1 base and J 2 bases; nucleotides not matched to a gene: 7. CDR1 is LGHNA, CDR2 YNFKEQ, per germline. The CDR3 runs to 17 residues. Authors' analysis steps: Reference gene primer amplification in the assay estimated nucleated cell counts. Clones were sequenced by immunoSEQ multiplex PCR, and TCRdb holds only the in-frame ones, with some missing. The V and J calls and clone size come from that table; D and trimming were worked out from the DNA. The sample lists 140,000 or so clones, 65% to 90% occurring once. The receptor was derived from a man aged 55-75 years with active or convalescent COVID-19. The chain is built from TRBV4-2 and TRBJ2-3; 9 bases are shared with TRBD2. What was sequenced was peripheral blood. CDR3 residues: CASSQVHSGSVTDTQYF. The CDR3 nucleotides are TGTGCCAGCAGCCAAGTCCATAGCGGGAGTGTCACAGATACGCAGTATTTT.